Below, 27 T cell receptor beta chains from the same sample are listed, as sequenced in a study of shared clonotypes between healthy human individuals. Profiled with immunoSEQ multiplex PCR; TCRdb holds only in-frame clones, not every one. The table records about 980,000 clones, about three quarters of them present only once. Sequencing was performed on memory CD4+ T cells sorted from blood. The subset denotes: CD45RA-negative fraction. All receptors derive from a man between 18 and 35 years old in good health.

This clone was detected only a few times. This sequence joins TRBV29-1 and TRBJ1-1; perhaps TRBD1 as D (5 bases). There are 13 residues in the CDR3. V was clipped by 7 bases and J by 10 bases, with 22 bases between them. The germline V gene has CDR1 SQVTM and CDR2 ANQGSEA. The CDR3 is CSGEAGTSGGAFF. The CDR3 DNA reads as TGCAGCGGAGAGGCGGGAACGTCCGGGGGAGCTTTCTTT.

V usage is TRBV18 and J usage is TRBJ2-5; D is unresolved. The V end lost 2 bases, the J end lost 3 bases, and 7 bases lay between the germline ends. Germline-derived CDR1 and CDR2 are KGHSH and LQKENI. This CDR3 has 13 amino acids. Here the CDR3 DNA reads TGTGCCAGCTCACCAGGGGTTAAAGAGACCCAGTACTTC. Translating gives CASSPGVKETQYF.

The chain employs TRBV6-1 and TRBJ2-2, with TRBD1 matching 7 bases. Germline CDR1 MNHNS, CDR2 SASEGT. V was pared by 3 bases and J by 7 bases, with 8 bases of the junction left unmatched. This CDR3 is built from 15 residues. The CDR3 DNA reads TGTGCCAGCAGTGACCGGGACAGTGCTATCGGGGAGCTGTTTTTT. Its translation is CASSDRDSAIGELFF.

This clone was found a few times. This chain joins TRBV5-4 and TRBJ2-1, with 8 bases fitting TRBD2. The CDR3 has 17 residues. Germline V gives CDR1 SGHNT, CDR2 YYREEE (reference sequence). Trimming removed 0 bases from V and 4 bases from J; junction bases left unmatched: 9. CDR3 sequence reads: CASSLEITSGGYNEQFF. CDR3 DNA sequence: TGTGCCAGCAGCTTGGAAATTACTAGCGGAGGTTACAATGAGCAGTTCTTC.

This chain joins TRBV9 and TRBJ1-6; 10 bases map to TRBD1. The V segment lost 5 bases and the J segment 9 bases; nucleotides outside the gene matches: 5. This CDR3 has 14 residues. Germline V lookup: CDR1 SGDLS, CDR2 YYNGEE. CDR3 coding DNA: TGTGCCAGCAGTGCCGGGACAGGGGCTTCACCCCTCCACTTT. Encoded protein: CASSAGTGASPLHF. Using reference TRBV9 and TRBJ1-6 for the parts outside the CDR3, the full variable domain is DSGVTQTPKHLITATGQRVTLRCSPRSGDLSVYWYQQSLDQGLQFLIQYYNGEERAKGNILERFSAQQFPDLHSELNLSSLELGDSALYFCASSAGTGASPLHFGNGTRLTVT.

This rearrangement joins TRBV14 to TRBJ1-4; D might be TRBD1 (5 bases). Trimming removed 3 bases at V and 6 bases at J, with 11 bases between. Germline V lookup: CDR1 SGHDN, CDR2 FVKESK. The CDR3 extends over 14 amino acids. The CDR3: CASSHEGRDEKLFF. The CDR3 DNA sequence: TGTGCCAGCAGCCATGAGGGGCGGGATGAAAAACTGTTTTTT. Drawing the rest from reference TRBV14 and TRBJ1-4, the complete variable domain is EAGVTQFPSHSVIEKGQTVTLRCDPISGHDNLYWYRRVMGKEIKFLLHFVKESKQDESGMPNNRFLAERTGGTYSTLKVQPAELEDSGVYFCASSHEGRDEKLFFGSGTQLSVL.

The CDR3 loop reads CASRRDYEQYF. In DNA form, the CDR3 reads TGTGCCAGCAGGAGGGACTACGAGCAGTACTTC. The J gene is TRBJ2-7, the V gene TRBV6-5; TRBD2 might be the D (5 bases). Germline CDR1 MNHEY, CDR2 SVGAGI. The germline V and J ends were trimmed by 6 bases and 3 bases, with 6 bases remaining between them. The CDR3 runs 11 residues.

The chain carries TRBV2 and TRBJ2-7; D may correspond to TRBD1 or TRBD2 (5 bases each). CDR3 length equals 16 residues. Trimming took 4 bases from V and 0 from J, leaving 16 bases between them. The germline CDR1 and CDR2 sequences are SNHLY and FYNNEI. CDR3 DNA sequence: TGTGCCAGCAGTGGGGACCCGGTCAAGAGCTCCTACGAGCAGTACTTC. Protein: CASSGDPVKSSYEQYF.

V usage is TRBV5-1 and J usage is TRBJ1-2; weak D call: TRBD1 (6 bases). The CDR3 has 17 amino acids. Germline loops: CDR1 SGHRS, CDR2 YFSETQ. Deletions cut 4 bases from V and 4 bases from J, with 23 bases between. In DNA form, the CDR3 reads TGCGCCAGCAGCCTGAGTCAACCCAAGACAGGTTCCTATGGCTACACCTTC. It translates to CASSLSQPKTGSYGYTF.

V gene TRBV19 combines with J gene TRBJ1-6, with D tentatively TRBD1 (5 bases). The CDR3 contains 15 residues. Germline V gene lookup returns CDR1 LNHDA and CDR2 SQIVND (reference sequence). Trimming stripped 6 bases from V and 6 bases from J, with 15 bases between. The CDR3, as DNA: TGTGCCAGTAGCCCATTGGGGCGGAGTAATTCACCCCTCCACTTT. Translating it yields CASSPLGRSNSPLHF.

The chain carries TRBV9 and TRBJ2-5; D unclear. Germline V gene data show CDR1 as SGDLS and CDR2 as YYNGEE. Trimming pared 2 bases from V and 0 bases from J, leaving 8 bases between. There are 14 residues in the CDR3. The CDR3 region is CASSVSQYQETQYF. The DNA for the CDR3 is TGTGCCAGCAGCGTGTCACAGTACCAAGAGACCCAGTACTTC. Complete variable domain (other parts from reference TRBV9 and TRBJ2-5): DSGVTQTPKHLITATGQRVTLRCSPRSGDLSVYWYQQSLDQGLQFLIQYYNGEERAKGNILERFSAQQFPDLHSELNLSSLELGDSALYFCASSVSQYQETQYFGPGTRLLVL.

The genes are TRBV27 and TRBJ1-4, with TRBD1 matching 9 bases. V shed 6 bases, J shed 5 bases, and the junction held 4 bases outside the gene matches. The CDR3 extends over 14 amino acids. CDR1 is MNHEY, CDR2 SMNVEV, per germline (reference sequence). The CDR3 region is CASRKGQGNEKLFF. The CDR3 DNA reads TGTGCCAGCAGGAAGGGACAGGGAAATGAAAAACTGTTTTTT.

This chain uses TRBV14 with TRBJ2-2, with 7 bases lining up with TRBD1. This CDR3 is built from 17 residues. Germline V gene data show CDR1 as SGHDN and CDR2 as FVKESK. The J segment lost 3 bases and the V segment lost 4 bases, leaving 11 bases of the junction unmatched. The CDR3 DNA reads as TGTGCCAGCAGCCTAGCGAGGGGACAGTCCTACACCGGGGAGCTGTTTTTT. Residues: CASSLARGQSYTGELFF.

The chain uses TRBV7-2 and TRBJ1-6; no reliable D call. CDR3 length: 15 residues. From germline, CDR1 is SGHTA and CDR2 FQGNSA. V dropped 4 bases and J dropped 7 bases, with 14 bases sitting between them. The CDR3: CASSSGLKLNSPLHF. DNA for the CDR3: TGTGCCAGCAGCTCGGGTCTTAAGCTGAATTCACCCCTCCACTTT.

The gene calls are TRBV5-6 and TRBJ1-4; a possible D gene is TRBD1 (5 bases). The V and J ends lost 2 bases and 0 bases respectively, with 8 bases between them. The CDR3 spans 15 residues. The germline V gene encodes CDR1 SGHDT and CDR2 YYEEEE. The CDR3 DNA reads as TGTGCCAGCAGCTTCCGGGGCCCAACTAATGAAAAACTGTTTTTT. Translating gives CASSFRGPTNEKLFF.

This chain links TRBV6-1 with TRBJ2-1; maybe TRBD1 (6 bases). Germline CDR1 and CDR2: MNHNS and SASEGT. This CDR3 comprises 13 residues. V lost 2 bases to trimming and J lost 12 bases, with 14 bases between them. The chain's CDR3 is CASSERGTEGQFF. The CDR3 DNA reads TGTGCCAGCAGTGAAAGGGGGACGGAAGGGCAGTTCTTC.

This rearrangement joins TRBV19 to TRBJ1-5; D gene uncertain. The germline CDR1 and CDR2 sequences are LNHDA and SQIVND (reference sequence). Deletions cut 1 base from V and 4 bases from J, with 17 bases between. There are 17 residues in the CDR3. This chain's CDR3 is CASSIGFGSRLNQPQHF. DNA of the CDR3: TGTGCCAGTAGTATAGGGTTCGGATCGAGGCTGAATCAGCCCCAGCATTTT.

The CDR3 DNA reads as TGTGCCAGCAGCTTATTTGAAGGAAACACCATATATTTT. It is translated as CASSLFEGNTIYF. The V call is TRBV7-8, the J call TRBJ1-3; D is unresolved. V was shortened by 2 bases and J by 4 bases, with 6 bases between the two germline ends. CDR1 SGHVS and CDR2 FQNEAQ come from the germline V gene. The CDR3 totals 13 residues.

The rearrangement joins TRBV5-5 to TRBJ2-1; D ambiguous. In germline, CDR1 is SGHKS, CDR2 YYEKEE (reference sequence). Trimming took off 4 bases at V and 3 bases at J, with 2 bases between the two ends. The CDR3 covers 11 residues. This CDR3 reads CASSLYNEQFF. The CDR3 region has the DNA TGTGCCAGCAGCCTCTACAATGAGCAGTTCTTC.

V is TRBV20-1 and J is TRBJ1-3; D remains ambiguous. The CDR3 has 11 residues. The ends were cut back, 8 bases at V and 6 bases at J, with 11 bases in the middle. Germline assignment: CDR1 DFQATT and CDR2 SNEGSKA (reference sequence). The CDR3 DNA sequence: TGCAGTATGCTATTTTCAAACACCATATATTTT. This encodes CSMLFSNTIYF.

This chain links TRBV5-5 with TRBJ2-5; D is perhaps TRBD1 or TRBD2 (5 bases each). V was pared by 1 base and J by 5 bases, with 18 bases between. The CDR3 is made up of 16 amino acids. Germline V gene lookup returns CDR1 SGHKS and CDR2 YYEKEE (reference sequence). The DNA for the CDR3 is TGTGCCAGCAGCTTGTCCAGTAGGGGACCTCAGGAGACCCAGTACTTC. Translated: CASSLSSRGPQETQYF.

The rearrangement joins TRBV28 to TRBJ1-3; 8 bases match TRBD1. The CDR3 is 15 residues long. Germline V CDR1 and CDR2: MDHEN, SYDVKM. Germline trimming cut 4 bases from V and 2 bases from J; bases unmatched to any gene: 4. The CDR3 coding sequence is TGTGCCAGCAGTTACCAGGACAGGGCTGGAAACACCATATATTTT. This codes for CASSYQDRAGNTIYF. The whole variable domain, filled in from reference TRBV28 and TRBJ1-3, reads DVKVTQSSRYLVKRTGEKVFLECVQDMDHENMFWYRQDPGLGLRLIYFSYDVKMKEKGDIPEGYSVSREKKERFSLILESASTNQTSMYLCASSYQDRAGNTIYFGEGSWLTVV.

V usage is TRBV5-1 and J usage is TRBJ2-7; no clear D gene. The germline V gene has CDR1 SGHRS and CDR2 YFSETQ. V was pared by 4 bases and J by 3 bases, with 17 bases between. The CDR3 is made up of 15 amino acids. The CDR3 region is CASSVQKGPIYEQYF. CDR3 bases: TGCGCCAGCAGCGTACAGAAAGGGCCGATCTACGAGCAGTACTTC.

The CDR3 spells CATSRDPGLTDTQYF. The CDR3 DNA is TGTGCCACCAGCAGAGACCCCGGACTCACAGATACGCAGTATTTT. V is TRBV15 and J is TRBJ2-3, with D possibly being TRBD2 (5 bases). Trimming took 0 bases from V and 2 from J, leaving 9 bases between them. The V gene's germline CDR1 is LNHNV and CDR2 YYDKDF (reference sequence). The CDR3 spans 15 residues.

The DNA of the CDR3 is TGTGCCAGCTCACAGACAGGGGAATTCCGCAATCAGCCCCAGCATTTT. Protein: CASSQTGEFRNQPQHF. The rearrangement joins TRBV18 to TRBJ1-5, with 8 bases lining up with TRBD1. The junction had 7 bases not matched to a gene; V was cut back by 4 bases and J by 2 bases. Germline V lookup: CDR1 KGHSH, CDR2 LQKENI. The CDR3 contains 16 residues.

The chain joins TRBV27 to TRBJ1-1; 11 bases fit TRBD1. J gave up 4 bases and V 6 bases, and 7 bases lay outside the gene matches. CDR1 is MNHEY and CDR2 is SMNVEV in the germline V gene (reference sequence). This CDR3 contains 15 residues. In DNA form, the CDR3 reads TGTGCCAGCAGCCTGGACAGGGGGCCGGTCACTGAAGCTTTCTTT. Its translation: CASSLDRGPVTEAFF.

This sequence joins TRBV10-1 and TRBJ2-1, with D possibly matching TRBD2 (5 bases). The CDR3 loop spans 14 amino acids. The germline V and J ends were trimmed by 11 bases and 8 bases, with 22 bases remaining between them. CDR1 is WNHNN, CDR2 SYGVQD, per germline (reference sequence). The CDR3 spells CAGLDTSTFHEQFF. The DNA of the CDR3 is TGCGCCGGACTTGACACCTCTACATTCCATGAGCAGTTCTTC.